These T cell receptor beta chains were read from a single sample in a study of regulatory T cells in long-lasting Graves disease. TCRdb itself ran the multiplex PCR reads through MiXCR, one entry per CDR3 protein. The sample records hundreds of thousands of distinct CDR3 sequences, around 30% being singletons. Here the sequenced sample was peripheral blood mononuclear cells (PBMCs), taken when the disease was refractory, from a patient treated with antithyroid drugs. The receptors here all came from a female donor with Graves disease. Each CDR3 is given with its conserved first and last residue. The D gene is left open where the match is weak. Only part of the rows carry a size: once, few, many, or a class if the clone is expanded.

v_gene	d_gene	abundance	j_gene	CDR3nt	CDR3aa
TRBV28	TRBD1	-	TRBJ2-7	TGTGCCAGCAGTTTATCCTCCCCGGGACAGGGGATCTACGAGCAGTACTTC	CASSLSSPGQGIYEQYF
TRBV28	TRBD1	-	TRBJ1-3	TGTGCCAGCAGTTTACCGGGACAGGGTGGTGGAAACACCATATATTTT	CASSLPGQGGGNTIYF
TRBV30	TRBD1	-	TRBJ1-5	TGTGCCTGTTCTGCGGGACAGGGGGCTTATAGCAATCAGCCCCAGCATTTT	CACSAGQGAYSNQPQHF
TRBV20-1	TRBD1	many	TRBJ2-7	TGCAGTGCTAGAGGACAGGGGGTAATCGCCTACGAGCAGTACTTC	CSARGQGVIAYEQYF
TRBV19	-	-	TRBJ2-7	TGTGCCAGTAGTAGTACGGGGCCTGTTTACGAGCAGTACTTC	CASSSTGPVYEQYF
TRBV11-2	-	many	TRBJ1-1	TGTGCCAGCAGCCCTGACAGGCCGGGAGCTTTCTTT	CASSPDRPGAFF
TRBV15	TRBD1	-	TRBJ2-7	TGTGCCACCAGCAGAGGAGCAGGGGGCTACGAGCAGTACTTC	CATSRGAGGYEQYF
TRBV30	-	-	TRBJ1-6	TGTGCCTGGAGTTCGACAGATTATAATTCACCCCTCCACTTT	CAWSSTDYNSPLHF
TRBV20-1	-	few	TRBJ1-1	TGCAGTGCTAAGATAGACACTGAAGCTTTCTTT	CSAKIDTEAFF
TRBV6-1	TRBD2	few	TRBJ2-7	TGTGCCAGCAAACAACTAGCGGGAGGGGGACGGTCCTACGAGCAGTACTTC	CASKQLAGGGRSYEQYF
TRBV5-1	TRBD1	few	TRBJ2-7	TGCGCCAGCAGCCGACCGGGACAGGGAGTCAACGAGCAGTACTTC	CASSRPGQGVNEQYF
TRBV6-1	-	-	TRBJ1-2	TGTGCCACGCGAATGCAGAGGGCGCATCCCTATGGCTTCACCTTC	CATRMQRAHPYGFTF
TRBV7-2	-	few	TRBJ2-7	TGTGCCAGCAGCTTAAGGGAGGCCCGGTTTCGGAACGAGCAGTACTTC	CASSLREARFRNEQYF
TRBV6-2/TRBV6-3	-	-	TRBJ1-1	TGTGCCAGCAGTCTTAGACCAACAAAGAACACTGAAGCTTTCTTT	CASSLRPTKNTEAFF
TRBV13	TRBD2	few	TRBJ2-2	TGTGCCAGCAGCCGACTAGCGTTTTTGACTAACACCGGGGAGCTGTTTTTT	CASSRLAFLTNTGELFF
TRBV7-9	TRBD1	few	TRBJ1-2	TGTGCCAGCAGCCCAGGACAGGGTAGTGGTGGCTACACCTTC	CASSPGQGSGGYTF
TRBV29-1	-	few	TRBJ2-2	TGCAGCGTTGGTGAGGGCACCGGGGAGCTGTTTTTT	CSVGEGTGELFF
TRBV11-2	TRBD2	many	TRBJ2-7	TGTGCCAGCAGTCCTCTAGCGGGGGGCTCCTACGAGCAGTACTTC	CASSPLAGGSYEQYF
TRBV29-1	TRBD1	-	TRBJ1-1	TGCAGCGCCCAGACAGGGGGAGCTTTCTTT	CSAQTGGAFF
TRBV25-1	TRBD1	-	TRBJ2-6	TGTGCCAGCGGTGAGACAGGGACCGGGGCCAACGTCCTGACTTTC	CASGETGTGANVLTF
TRBV7-2	-	-	TRBJ1-5	TGTGCCAGCAGCCCGGGTTTGAGGAATCAGCCCCAGCATTTT	CASSPGLRNQPQHF
TRBV5-1	-	few	TRBJ2-7	TGCGCCAGCAGCTTGGGGTTAGAGGAGTACTACGAGCAGTACTTC	CASSLGLEEYYEQYF
TRBV24-1	-	few	TRBJ2-5	TGTGCCACCAGTAACCCAGGGGCAGGAGAGACCCAGTACTTC	CATSNPGAGETQYF